Only a few counts were recorded for the clone carrying this T cell receptor beta chain. This record belongs to a study of patients and donors after allogeneic stem cell transplantation. One entry per CDR3 protein, called by TCRdb with MiXCR from the RT-PCR reads. The data show approximately 250,000 distinct CDR3 sequences, with roughly 13% seen just once and 11% held by the top ten. The CDR3 runs to 17 residues. J was trimmed by 5 bases and V by 2 bases; bases with no gene match: 13. CDR1 and CDR2 (germline): MNHEY, SVGAGI. The specimen was blood, either unsorted or a sorted T cell fraction (not recorded which). The chain employs TRBV6-5 and TRBJ1-1, with 8 bases fitting TRBD1. The clonotype comes from a human donor who was either an allogeneic HSCT recipient or a stem cell or donor lymphocyte infusion donor (not recorded which). It is not recorded whose cells these are; they may come from a transplant donor. CDR3 residues: CASSYVMAGGRLTEAFF. In DNA form, the CDR3 reads TGTGCCAGCAGTTACGTCATGGCAGGGGGCCGCCTAACTGAAGCTTTCTTT.